This T cell receptor (beta chain) was recorded in a study of blood T cell repertoires in COVID-19. From germline, CDR1 is SGHNT and CDR2 YENEEA. The CDR3 loop spans 13 amino acids. Trimming pared 3 bases from V and 7 bases from J, leaving 12 bases between. The table came from immunoSEQ multiplex PCR; TCRdb's copy has only in-frame clones and leaves some out. Of around 300,000 clones in the sample, around 89% were seen once. The receptor comes from a woman aged 50 to 60 with COVID-19, enrolled during active disease. Material: peripheral blood. The chain joins TRBV11-3 to TRBJ1-1; a possible D gene is TRBD1 (6 bases). The CDR3 region is CASSFFAGVEAFF. DNA of the CDR3: TGTGCCAGCAGCTTCTTCGCAGGGGTTGAAGCTTTCTTT.